Shown below are 19 T cell receptor beta chains from a single sample sequenced in a study of blood T cell repertoires in COVID-19. Data came from immunoSEQ multiplex PCR; TCRdb stores just in-frame clones and leaves some out. The data contain 80,000 to 95,000 clones, roughly 88% of them singletons. The specimen sequenced was peripheral blood. The receptors were gathered from an elderly woman with active or convalescent COVID-19.

J is TRBJ2-7 and V is TRBV10-2, with 11 bases aligning to TRBD1. Looked up from germline, CDR1 is WSHSY and CDR2 is SAAADI. Trimming at V came to 0 bases and at J to 5 bases, leaving 12 bases not matched to a gene. The length of the CDR3 is 18 residues. The CDR3 is CASSESFGWTGGRNEQYF. The CDR3 nucleotides are TGCGCCAGCAGTGAGTCGTTCGGGTGGACAGGGGGCCGCAACGAGCAGTACTTC.

The rearrangement joins TRBV27 to TRBJ1-5; D perhaps matches TRBD1 (6 bases). The CDR3 spans 14 residues. From germline, CDR1 is MNHEY and CDR2 SMNVEV (reference sequence). With 6 bases removed from V and 4 bases from J, the gap between germline ends came to 13 bases. CDR3 amino acids: CASSIRGGNQPQHF. In nucleotides, the CDR3 is TGTGCCAGCAGCATCAGGGGCGGTAATCAGCCCCAGCATTTT.

The rearrangement uses TRBV18 and TRBJ2-1; D is perhaps TRBD2 (5 bases). Germline CDR1 is KGHSH and CDR2 is LQKENI. The germline V and J ends were trimmed by 2 bases and 15 bases, with 17 bases remaining between them. CDR3 length: 13 amino acids. As DNA, the CDR3 is TGTGCCAGCTCACCAGATAGCGTCCATTATCCGTTCTTC. Protein: CASSPDSVHYPFF.

The chain recombines TRBV5-1 with TRBJ2-1; 11 bases align to TRBD2. With 3 bases clipped from V and 4 bases from J, the junction kept 9 bases outside the gene matches. The CDR3 is made up of 17 amino acids. CDR1 and CDR2 from the germline V gene are SGHRS and YFSETQ. CDR3 protein: CASSSLAGAGRYNEQFF. The DNA for the CDR3 is TGCGCCAGCAGCTCACTAGCGGGAGCGGGGCGGTACAATGAGCAGTTCTTC.

This chain connects TRBV20-1 to TRBJ1-1; D gene ambiguous. V was cut by 2 bases and J by 10 bases, with 8 bases left in between. There are 10 residues in the CDR3. Germline CDR1 is DFQATT and CDR2 is SNEGSKA (reference sequence). The CDR3 loop reads CSARKRVAFF. The CDR3 nucleotides read TGCAGTGCTAGAAAAAGAGTAGCTTTCTTT.

Concerning this clone: In the same sample, other DNA sequences code for this CDR3. This chain connects TRBV10-3 to TRBJ2-3, with D possibly being TRBD2 (6 bases). The CDR3 totals 14 residues. Between the trimmed V and J ends, which lost 2 bases and 2 bases, there was a span of 8 bases. The germline V gene has CDR1 ENHRY and CDR2 SYGVKD. CDR3 nucleotide sequence: TGTGCCATCAGTGAGCGGGGGTACACAGATACGCAGTATTTT. Encoded protein: CAISERGYTDTQYF.

This chain links TRBV28 with TRBJ2-1; TRBD1 matches at 7 bases. Looked up from germline, CDR1 is MDHEN and CDR2 is SYDVKM. V shed 6 bases, J shed 0 bases, and the junction held 14 bases outside the gene matches. CDR3 length: 18 residues. CDR3 in DNA: TGTGCCAGCAGCTTACCGGGACAGATGGCTAGCTCCTACAATGAGCAGTTCTTC. Protein: CASSLPGQMASSYNEQFF.

This clone was recorded only once. The chain employs TRBV19 and TRBJ1-2; no clear D. This CDR3 is 14 amino acids long. The V gene's germline CDR1 is LNHDA and CDR2 SQIVND (reference sequence). With 5 bases removed from V and 8 bases from J, the gap between germline ends came to 18 bases. The DNA for the CDR3 is TGTGCCAGTAGTCTCCAACCAGGAGGGAAAGGCTACACCTTC. Translated, it gives CASSLQPGGKGYTF.

V usage is TRBV4-1 and J usage is TRBJ1-2, with D perhaps TRBD1 (6 bases). Germline assignment: CDR1 MGHRA and CDR2 YSYEKL. The CDR3 is 17 residues long. Trimming took 1 base from V and 0 from J, leaving 15 bases between them. The DNA of the CDR3 is TGCGCCAGCAGCCAAGGGGGCAGGGGAAGATCTAACTATGGCTACACCTTC. Protein product: CASSQGGRGRSNYGYTF.

The genes are TRBV28 and TRBJ2-1, with TRBD1 matching over 8 bases. CDR3 length equals 15 residues. J was trimmed by 2 bases and V by 1 base; bases with no gene match: 1. The germline gives CDR1 MDHEN, CDR2 SYDVKM. The CDR3 DNA sequence: TGTGCCAGCAGTTTATTGACAGGGGCCTACAATGAGCAGTTCTTC. Its protein product is CASSLLTGAYNEQFF.

As to this clone: Compared with germline, one end of the junction differs, possibly owing to a read error. V usage is TRBV29-1 and J usage is TRBJ1-1; 7 nucleotides match TRBD1. This CDR3 contains 11 residues. Germline values: CDR1 SQVTM, CDR2 ANQGSEA. The CDR3 DNA reads TGCAGCGTTGGGGACAGAATACTTGCCCACTTT. Its protein is CSVGDRILAHF.

The J gene is TRBJ2-7, the V gene TRBV5-1; no reliable D call. Germline V lookup: CDR1 SGHRS, CDR2 YFSETQ. The CDR3 loop spans 13 amino acids. The V and J ends lost 5 bases and 1 base respectively, with 10 bases between them. CDR3 in DNA: TGCGCCAGCAGGATCACGGGTTCCTACGAGCAGTACTTC. Encoded protein: CASRITGSYEQYF. Variable domain in full (rest from reference TRBV5-1 and TRBJ2-7): KAGVTQTPRYLIKTRGQQVTLSCSPISGHRSVSWYQQTPGQGLQFLFEYFSETQRNKGNFPGRFSGRQFSNSRSEMNVSTLELGDSALYLCASRITGSYEQYFGPGTRLTVT.

The table lists this clone with a few counts. The chain has TRBV28 and TRBJ2-4, with TRBD2 as a possible D gene (6 bases). Germline V lookup: CDR1 MDHEN, CDR2 SYDVKM. The CDR3 is 17 amino acids. V was clipped by 2 bases and J by 1 base, with 15 bases between them. The CDR3 region has the DNA TGTGCCAGCAGTTTAATCCTCGGGGGTCTGGCCAAAAACATTCAGTACTTC. Amino acids: CASSLILGGLAKNIQYF.

The J gene is TRBJ1-1, the V gene TRBV19; D is unresolved. Germline V gene sequence: CDR1 LNHDA, CDR2 SQIVND (reference sequence). The CDR3 is made up of 15 amino acids. Between the trimmed V and J ends, which lost 2 bases and 0 bases, there was a span of 10 bases. The chain's CDR3 is CASSIQEGMNTEAFF. CDR3 DNA sequence: TGTGCCAGTAGTATACAAGAGGGAATGAACACTGAAGCTTTCTTT.

The CDR3: CASSYLGAEKLFF. The CDR3 DNA reads TGTGCCAGCAGTTATCTAGGGGCTGAAAAACTGTTTTTT. The chain is built from TRBV6-2 or TRBV6-3 and TRBJ1-4; tentative D call: TRBD1 (5 bases). Germline V gene sequence: CDR1 MNHEY, CDR2 SVGEGT. There are 13 residues in the CDR3. V was pared by 3 bases and J by 7 bases, with 9 bases between.

The gene calls are TRBV29-1 and TRBJ2-3, with 8 bases lining up with TRBD2. Germline loops: CDR1 SQVTM, CDR2 ANQGSEA. This CDR3 is built from 15 residues. V gave up 6 bases and J gave up 3 bases; unmatched junction bases: 11. CDR3 sequence: CSVSAGSGRTDTQYF. The CDR3 bases are TGCAGCGTCTCGGCCGGGAGCGGGAGAACAGATACGCAGTATTTT.

The V call is TRBV19, the J call TRBJ1-5, with 8 bases aligning to TRBD1. The length of the CDR3 is 15 residues. Germline CDR1 and CDR2: LNHDA and SQIVND (reference sequence). V gave up 7 bases and J gave up 4 bases; unmatched junction bases: 9. CDR3: CASKKDRAENQPQHF. The CDR3 DNA reads as TGTGCCAGTAAAAAGGACAGGGCGGAAAATCAGCCCCAGCATTTT.

The chain is built from TRBV2 and TRBJ2-7, with TRBD2 as a possible D gene (6 bases). This CDR3 region has 15 residues. Trimming shortened V by 7 bases and J by 6 bases, and 22 bases separated the two germline ends. The V gene's germline CDR1 is SNHLY and CDR2 FYNNEI. CDR3 DNA: TGTGCCAGCACTTACTCGCTAGCGCGACCGGCCGAGCAGTACTTC. Its translation: CASTYSLARPAEQYF. Complete variable domain (other parts from reference TRBV2 and TRBJ2-7): EPEVTQTPSHQVTQMGQEVILRCVPISNHLYFYWYRQILGQKVEFLVSFYNNEISEKSEIFDDQFSVERPDGSNFTLKIRSTKLEDSAMYFCASTYSLARPAEQYFGPGTRLTVT.

The chain has TRBV11-1 and TRBJ2-5; 9 nucleotides agree with TRBD1. CDR3 size: 14 residues. CDR1 and CDR2 from the germline V gene are SGHAT and FQDESV (reference sequence). V was pared by 6 bases and J by 5 bases, with 7 bases of the junction left unmatched. The CDR3 spells CASSWTGVGETQYF. The CDR3 region has the DNA TGTGCCAGCAGTTGGACAGGGGTAGGGGAGACCCAGTACTTC.